This T cell receptor (beta chain) comes out of a study of identical twins. Each CDR3 protein gets one entry after TCRdb re-called the 5' RACE reads with MiXCR. This table has approximately 1.8 million distinct CDR3 sequences, under 35% appearing once. The CDR3 is 15 amino acids. Germline lookup yields CDR1 LGHDT and CDR2 YNNKEL (reference sequence). Deletions cut 4 bases from V and 1 base from J, with 13 bases between. The sequence was collected from a newborn girl in good health. The sample comprised cord blood. J is TRBJ2-5 and V is TRBV3-1; unclear D gene. The CDR3 loop reads CASSLLEGSQETQYF. Here the CDR3 DNA reads TGTGCCAGCAGCCTGCTAGAAGGATCCCAAGAGACCCAGTACTTC.